One sample yielded the 26 T cell receptor beta chains listed below, sequenced in a study of blood T cell repertoires in COVID-19. Measured with immunoSEQ multiplex PCR; TCRdb has only the in-frame clones, and not every one. The sample records roughly 180,000 clones, approximately 88% being singletons. The sequenced sample was peripheral blood. The receptors come from a woman in her 30s with acute or convalescent COVID-19.

V usage is TRBV3-1 (or the pseudogene TRBV3-2) and J usage is TRBJ2-5; D is perhaps TRBD2 (6 bases). The CDR3 covers 15 residues. CDR1 is LGHDT, CDR2 YNNKEL, per germline (reference sequence). The V and J ends lost 0 bases and 7 bases respectively, with 15 bases between them. The CDR3 loop is CASSQDLNGGRTQYF. Written as DNA, the CDR3 is TGTGCCAGCAGCCAAGATCTTAACGGGGGAAGGACCCAGTACTTC.

The gene calls are TRBV18 and TRBJ2-2; unclear D gene. The ends were cut back, 0 bases at V and 3 bases at J, with 11 bases in the middle. The CDR3 has 16 amino acids. Looked up from germline, CDR1 is KGHSH and CDR2 is LQKENI. This CDR3 reads CASSPPQVTYTGELFF. CDR3 coding DNA: TGTGCCAGCTCACCACCTCAGGTTACCTACACCGGGGAGCTGTTTTTT. The entire variable domain, with the rest obtained from reference TRBV18 and TRBJ2-2, is as follows: NAGVMQNPRHLVRRRGQEARLRCSPMKGHSHVYWYRQLPEEGLKFMVYLQKENIIDESGMPKERFSAEFPKEGPSILRIQQVVRGDSAAYFCASSPPQVTYTGELFFGEGSRLTVL.

The chain couples TRBV6-4 to TRBJ1-2, with 9 bases that match TRBD1. The CDR3 length is 13 residues. The V gene's germline CDR1 is MRHNA and CDR2 SNTAGT. V was clipped by 3 bases and J by 4 bases; unmatched bases: 0. CDR3 residues: CASSEGQGYGYTF. CDR3 in DNA: TGTGCCAGCAGTGAGGGACAGGGCTATGGCTACACCTTC.

This chain joins TRBV5-4 and TRBJ2-1, with 9 nucleotides matching TRBD2. After removal of 1 base from V and 8 bases from J, the junction contained 13 bases not matched to a gene. CDR1 is SGHNT and CDR2 is YYREEE in the germline V gene (reference sequence). The CDR3 covers 17 residues. CDR3 in DNA: TGTGCCAGCAGCTTGAGTGGACGCGGGAGGGCCTTTGATGAGCAGTTCTTC. Encoded protein: CASSLSGRGRAFDEQFF.

The chain uses TRBV9 and TRBJ2-5; 8 bases fit TRBD2. Germline V CDR1 and CDR2: SGDLS, YYNGEE. This CDR3 has 16 residues. With 4 bases clipped from V and 5 bases from J, the junction kept 13 bases outside the gene matches. CDR3 bases: TGTGCCAGCAGCTTCGGGGCAGCGGGAGAGGGGGAGACCCAGTACTTC. It translates to CASSFGAAGEGETQYF.

The rearrangement uses TRBV12-3 or TRBV12-4 and TRBJ2-1; D is unclear. Trimming pared 6 bases from V and 8 bases from J, leaving 8 bases between. The CDR3 runs to 11 residues. For the CDR3, the DNA is TGTGCCAGCAGCCTAAGCCATGAGCAGTTCTTC. This encodes CASSLSHEQFF.

The gene calls are TRBV18 and TRBJ2-3; weak D call: TRBD1 (7 bases). Trimming stripped 2 bases from V and 14 bases from J, with 23 bases between. Germline loops: CDR1 KGHSH, CDR2 LQKENI. The length of the CDR3 is 15 residues. CDR3 DNA: TGTGCCAGCTCACCATGGACAGGAGGAGGGCCCTGGGTGTATTTT. Amino acids: CASSPWTGGGPWVYF.

This chain connects TRBV5-1 to TRBJ2-5, with 7 bases identical to TRBD2. The CDR3 runs 15 residues. Germline CDR1 and CDR2: SGHRS and YFSETQ. J lost 0 bases, V lost 9 bases, and 11 bases had no gene match. CDR3 in DNA: TGCGCCACTCACCGGGACTATTCGTACCAAGAGACCCAGTACTTC. Its protein is CATHRDYSYQETQYF.

The CDR3: CASSQDRGSNEKLFF. CDR3 DNA: TGTGCCAGCAGCCAAGACAGGGGCAGCAATGAAAAACTGTTTTTT. The rearrangement links TRBV7-9 to TRBJ1-4; TRBD1 aligns across 8 bases. Trimming took 5 bases from V and 5 from J; bases not matched to a gene: 7. Germline loops: CDR1 SEHNR, CDR2 FQNEAQ (reference sequence). The CDR3 has 15 residues.

This clone was detected a few times. V and J are TRBV27 and TRBJ2-1, with 9 bases lining up with TRBD1. Trimming at V came to 6 bases and at J to 6 bases, leaving 9 bases not matched to a gene. The CDR3 totals 15 residues. Germline V gene sequence: CDR1 MNHEY, CDR2 SMNVEV (reference sequence). CDR3 protein: CASRSLGQGLNEQFF. In DNA form, the CDR3 reads TGTGCCAGCAGATCATTGGGACAGGGACTCAATGAGCAGTTCTTC.

This chain joins TRBV11-1 and TRBJ2-7; 7 positions agree with TRBD1. Trimming at V came to 4 bases and at J to 6 bases, leaving 3 bases not matched to a gene. The length of the CDR3 is 12 residues. Germline assignment: CDR1 SGHAT and CDR2 FQDESV (reference sequence). The CDR3 region is CASSSDRAEQYF. The DNA of the CDR3 is TGTGCCAGCAGCTCCGACAGGGCCGAGCAGTACTTC.

The chain has TRBV5-1 and TRBJ2-1; the D gene is possibly TRBD2 (6 bases). Germline lookup yields CDR1 SGHRS and CDR2 YFSETQ. There are 15 residues in the CDR3. Between the trimmed V and J ends, which lost 0 bases and 8 bases, there was a span of 15 bases. The DNA for the CDR3 is TGCGCCAGCAGCTTGGAGGTACTAGCAGTATATGAGCAGTTCTTC. Amino acids: CASSLEVLAVYEQFF. Variable domain in full (rest from reference TRBV5-1 and TRBJ2-1): KAGVTQTPRYLIKTRGQQVTLSCSPISGHRSVSWYQQTPGQGLQFLFEYFSETQRNKGNFPGRFSGRQFSNSRSEMNVSTLELGDSALYLCASSLEVLAVYEQFFGPGTRLTVL.

The chain recombines TRBV6-7 with TRBJ2-4; D not resolved. TRBV6-7 is an ORF; its function is uncertain. CDR3 length: 16 amino acids. The ends were cut back, 2 bases at V and 3 bases at J, with 14 bases in the middle. In DNA, the CDR3 is TGTGCCAGCAGTTACCCTTCTCGGCCGGGCAAAAACATTCAGTACTTC. Its protein is CASSYPSRPGKNIQYF.

J is TRBJ2-4 and V is TRBV28; weak D call: TRBD2 (6 bases). Germline V gene data show CDR1 as MDHEN and CDR2 as SYDVKM. The CDR3 sequence is 14 residues long. Trimming stripped 3 bases from V and 4 bases from J, with 10 bases between. In DNA, the CDR3 is TGTGCCAGCAGTTTCGGGGGAGGTAAAAACATTCAGTACTTC. Translated, it gives CASSFGGGKNIQYF.

This chain connects TRBV5-1 to TRBJ1-1; D perhaps matches TRBD1 (6 bases). Deletions cut 4 bases from V and 3 bases from J, with 16 bases between. The CDR3 is made up of 15 amino acids. Germline CDR1 is SGHRS and CDR2 is YFSETQ. CDR3 residues: CASSPSGTIYTEAFF. CDR3 coding DNA: TGCGCCAGCAGCCCCTCCGGGACAATCTACACTGAAGCTTTCTTT.

The genes are TRBV19 and TRBJ2-3; D might be TRBD2 (5 bases). The V and J ends lost 5 bases and 3 bases respectively, with 12 bases between them. Germline CDR1 LNHDA, CDR2 SQIVND (reference sequence). This CDR3 comprises 14 residues. CDR3 loop: CASSQRESTDTQYF. The CDR3 DNA sequence: TGTGCCAGTAGTCAGAGGGAGAGTACAGATACGCAGTATTTT.

This sequence joins TRBV2 and TRBJ2-1; D is unclear. The CDR3 has 13 amino acids. Per germline, CDR1 SNHLY and CDR2 FYNNEI. The V end lost 8 bases, the J end lost 7 bases, and 15 bases lay between the germline ends. The CDR3 DNA follows: TGTGCCAGCGGCGGTGAAAGACTGAATGAGCAGTTCTTC. This translates into CASGGERLNEQFF.

V gene TRBV28 combines with J gene TRBJ2-7; a weak D match, TRBD1 (6 bases). Germline assignment: CDR1 MDHEN and CDR2 SYDVKM. Trimming removed 5 bases at V and 4 bases at J, with 15 bases between. The CDR3 covers 14 residues. DNA of the CDR3: TGTGCCAGCAGTCGAAGGGGGATGGAATACGAGCAGTACTTC. Encoded protein: CASSRRGMEYEQYF.

The chain uses TRBV11-3 and TRBJ1-1; perhaps TRBD1 as D (5 bases). The germline V and J ends were trimmed by 5 bases and 4 bases, with 14 bases remaining between them. CDR3 length: 14 residues. Germline V gene data show CDR1 as SGHNT and CDR2 as YENEEA. In DNA form, the CDR3 reads TGTGCCAGCAGCCCCGGGGGAAAGGCCACTGAAGCTTTCTTT. It codes for CASSPGGKATEAFF.

The V and J genes are TRBV2 and TRBJ1-2; D gene uncertain. CDR3 length: 11 residues. CDR1 is SNHLY and CDR2 is FYNNEI in the germline V gene. V lost 8 bases to trimming and J lost 3 bases, with 7 bases between them. This CDR3 is CASSGDYGYTF. The CDR3 nucleotides read TGTGCCAGCTCCGGGGACTATGGCTACACCTTC. Variable domain in full (rest from reference TRBV2 and TRBJ1-2): EPEVTQTPSHQVTQMGQEVILRCVPISNHLYFYWYRQILGQKVEFLVSFYNNEISEKSEIFDDQFSVERPDGSNFTLKIRSTKLEDSAMYFCASSGDYGYTFGSGTRLTVV.

The chain is built from TRBV14 and TRBJ1-2, with TRBD1 as a possible D gene (5 bases). CDR3 size: 15 residues. Germline CDR1 is SGHDN and CDR2 is FVKESK. Trimming stripped 0 bases from V and 4 bases from J, with 12 bases between. CDR3 amino acids: CASSQDPGLIYGYTF. The CDR3 bases are TGTGCCAGCAGCCAAGACCCGGGACTGATCTATGGCTACACCTTC.

V and J are TRBV10-2 and TRBJ1-1; no reliable D call. The CDR3 is 14 residues long. The V gene lost 8 bases and the J gene lost 5 bases, with 18 bases spanning the gap. Germline V CDR1 and CDR2: WSHSY, SAAADI. The CDR3 is CASSLLEGGTEAFF. The CDR3 coding sequence is TGCGCCAGCTCCCTGCTTGAGGGTGGAACTGAAGCTTTCTTT.

The V and J genes are TRBV6-5 and TRBJ2-2; the match to TRBD1 covers 8 bases. The CDR3 has 12 amino acids. V shed 8 bases, J shed 5 bases, and the junction held 1 base outside the gene matches. Per the germline V gene, CDR1 is MNHEY and CDR2 is SVGAGI. The CDR3 region has the DNA TGTGCCAGCCGACAGGGGACCGGGGAGCTGTTTTTT. As protein: CASRQGTGELFF.

The chain is built from TRBV6-5 and TRBJ1-1; D perhaps matches TRBD1 (6 bases). The germline gives CDR1 MNHEY, CDR2 SVGAGI. The V end lost 4 bases, the J end lost 1 base, and 16 bases lay between the germline ends. This CDR3 comprises 16 residues. The CDR3 protein is CASSLSGTLKNTEAFF. CDR3 coding DNA: TGTGCCAGCAGTTTATCCGGGACACTGAAGAACACTGAAGCTTTCTTT.

The chain joins TRBV28 to TRBJ2-3, with D possibly TRBD2 on 5 matching bases. This CDR3 region has 13 residues. The germline V gene encodes CDR1 MDHEN and CDR2 SYDVKM. V gave up 5 bases and J gave up 2 bases, with 8 bases separating them. CDR3 sequence (DNA): TGTGCCAGCAGTGCTAGCACCACAGATACGCAGTATTTT. Its translation: CASSASTTDTQYF.

V is TRBV6-5 and J is TRBJ2-4; D ambiguous. Germline loops: CDR1 MNHEY, CDR2 SVGAGI. This CDR3 spans 11 amino acids. The V and J ends lost 6 bases and 8 bases respectively, with 8 bases between them. The DNA of the CDR3 is TGTGCCAGCAGGGAGTTGGACATTCAGTACTTC. As protein: CASRELDIQYF.